This T cell receptor beta chain originates from a study of shared clonotypes between healthy human individuals. Study-wide findings and caveats: Larger richness was generally estimated for naive than memory subsets.

Sequenced by immunoSEQ multiplex PCR; TCRdb stores in-frame clones only, minus some. Among roughly 1 million clones listed, about 75% were seen once. Germline values: CDR1 MNHEY, CDR2 SVGAGI. The CDR3 is 12 amino acids. Trimming removed 5 bases from V and 4 bases from J, with 5 bases in between. To note about this clone: Antigen specificity is unknown. This likely traces to a read error, being one base from a far larger clone.

This receptor was identified in a man in his late teens or twenties in good health. The specimen was memory CD4+ T cells sorted from blood. Indicated subset: CD45RA-negative fraction. The rearrangement links TRBV6-5 to TRBJ2-2; perhaps TRBD1 as D (5 bases). The CDR3 DNA reads as TGTGCCAGCAGTGGGGCCACCGGGGAGCTGTTTTTT. Translated: CASSGATGELFF.